This TCR beta chain was sequenced during a study of regulatory T cells in long-lasting Graves disease listed by TCRdb under 2021. With respect to the entire study: Persistent Graves' disease was defined as antithyroid drug treatment for over 5 years with persistently positive TSH receptor autoantibodies. The study was conducted in China and was registered as a clinical trial. In the clinical cohort, patients with persistent Graves' disease had used antithyroid drugs for an average of around 9.3 years. A total of some 35 samples underwent TCR sequencing: about 13 from persistent and approximately 20 from newly diagnosed Graves' disease patients. Persistent Graves' disease patients were compared with newly diagnosed Graves' disease patients by peripheral blood TCR sequencing and RNA sequencing.

According to the study, the label for this sample's time point signals: persistent/refractory GD, antithyroid drugs over 5 years with positive TRAb. For both TCR sequencing and RNA sequencing, RNA was extracted from PBMCs in TRIzol. Graves' disease was diagnosed according to American Thyroid Association guidelines. Recruitment of patients was carried out at an endocrinology department in Xi'an, China. Each patient gave around 9 milliliters of peripheral blood, collected in an EDTA anticoagulant tube. Ficoll Paque Plus density gradient separation was used to isolate PBMCs, and no additional T cell sorting was done. An Agilent 2100 Bioanalyzer and agarose gel were used to check RNA quality, and a NanoDrop 2000 was used to measure RNA concentration. Study-level results and caveats: The study examined only peripheral blood because the primary lesion, thyroid tissue, could not be accessed. As a limitation, the authors acknowledged that the small sample size may reduce accuracy. Sequencing and analysis were restricted to the TCR beta chain. More public clonotypes were shared among persistent patients (under 3,000) than among newly diagnosed patients (966). TRBV28, TRBJ1-2 and TRBJ2-5 were preferentially used in persistent disease, while TRBV20-1 and TRBJ2-1 were favored in newly diagnosed disease. Compared with newly diagnosed patients, patients with persistent Graves' disease had lower TCR Shannon entropy and fewer highly expanded clones, which suggests clonal expansion.

According to the germline V gene, CDR1 reads MDHEN and CDR2 reads SYDVKM. The CDR3 numbers 13 residues from cysteine through phenylalanine. Only CDR3 DNA remains: 39 bases, in frame from the first base. V is trimmed back by 6 bases and J by 4 bases, and the junction contains 5 bases that no gene match accounts for. Libraries were prepared through multiplex PCR. For sequencing, an Illumina HiSeq 4000 was employed. To build TCR beta libraries, CDR3 regions were amplified by Arm-PCR using iRepertoire HTBI primers. Before sequencing, the PCR products went through gel purification. In the original analysis: Gene usage analysis of CDR3 amino acid clonotypes relied on the 62 TRBV and around 14 TRBJ segments identified across samples. COPE and FqMerger were used to merge the filtered high-quality paired reads into contigs. BLAST was used to align contigs to IMGT TRBV, TRBD and TRBJ reference genes, and CDR3 was defined according to IMGT. Any clonotype with a frequency above 0.1% was classified as a highly expanded clone. Shannon entropy was used to measure repertoire diversity, and the Gini coefficient was used to measure V-J evenness. Clonotypes shared by more than one individual were considered public. TCRdb reanalyzed the raw reads on its own, using fastp at Q25 for trimming and MiXCR for clone calling, and kept in-frame beta chains. Identical CDR3 protein sequences are pooled into one entry, listed with their most common genes and DNA. The V and J calls follow TCRdb's processing rather than the paper's. The sample profile shows about 290,000 distinct CDR3 sequences; 22% of them were found once. Roughly 56% of the sample is taken by the ten largest.

This clonotype was counted many times. The clone's antigen remains unknown. Base quality data are lacking; no much larger clone is found one base away. The sequence is built from TRBV28 and TRBJ2-5; TRBD1 lines up with 7 middle nucleotides. The TCR sequence derives from a female donor with Graves disease. The specimen comprised peripheral blood mononuclear cells (PBMCs), sampled when the disease was refractory, from a patient treated with antithyroid drugs. The CDR3 protein sequence reads: CASSPTGRETQYF. The DNA sequence is TGTGCCAGCAGCCCGACAGGGAGAGAGACCCAGTACTTC.